The next 27 T cell receptor beta chains were all read from a single sample in a study of tumor-infiltrating lymphocytes in localized non-small cell lung cancer (dated by TCRdb to the early 2020s). Library preparation used the immunoSEQ multiplex PCR assay. In TCRdb, the immuneACCESS table is reduced to in-frame sequences with V and J assigned. These tables do not hold every clone; where another copy was compared, an unresolved V gene accounts for under half, and the others remain unexplained. This sample is represented by around 5,500 clones; around 82% of them were singletons. The ten most abundant clones make up about a tenth of the sample. The source material was lung tumor tissue. These receptors all come from a human donor with non-small cell lung cancer.

J is TRBJ1-5 and V is TRBV7-9; 7 bases agree with TRBD1. From germline, CDR1 is SEHNR and CDR2 FQNEAQ (reference sequence). The CDR3 has 12 residues. V was clipped by 5 bases and J by 16 bases; unmatched bases: 11. DNA of the CDR3: TGTGCCAGCAGCCCGACGACAGGGATTATACATTTT. Protein sequence: CASSPTTGIIHF.

Turning to this clone: Distinct nucleotide sequences in the sample also encode this CDR3. The V and J genes are TRBV5-1 and TRBJ2-3; 7 bases match TRBD1. The CDR3 is 15 residues long. The V and J ends lost 2 bases and 2 bases, in that order; junction bases with no gene match: 5. The V gene's germline CDR1 is SGHRS and CDR2 YFSETQ. The CDR3 loop reads CASSLEQGNTDTQYF. The DNA of the CDR3 is TGCGCCAGCAGCTTAGAACAGGGGAACACAGATACGCAGTATTTT.

The V and J genes are TRBV19 and TRBJ1-1, with 9 bases fitting TRBD1. This CDR3 spans 12 amino acids. Germline values: CDR1 LNHDA, CDR2 SQIVND (reference sequence). V was clipped by 7 bases and J by 10 bases; unmatched bases: 7. CDR3 loop: CASKRTGGLAFF. For the CDR3, the DNA is TGTGCCAGTAAACGAACAGGGGGCTTAGCTTTCTTT.

CDR3: CAISVPGLMNYGYTF. CDR3 in DNA: TGTGCCATCAGTGTACCGGGACTCATGAACTATGGCTACACCTTC. This chain joins TRBV10-3 and TRBJ1-2; D possibly corresponds to TRBD1 (5 bases). Germline V gene lookup returns CDR1 ENHRY and CDR2 SYGVKD. Trimming stripped 4 bases from V and 2 bases from J, with 14 bases between. CDR3 length: 15 amino acids.

J is TRBJ2-5 and V is TRBV18, with D perhaps TRBD1 (5 bases). The CDR3 consists of 13 residues. V was pared by 4 bases and J by 5 bases, with 11 bases between. Germline V gene sequence: CDR1 KGHSH, CDR2 LQKENI. For the CDR3, the DNA is TGTGCCAGCTCACGGTCAGGGTTTGAGACCCAGTACTTC. It translates to CASSRSGFETQYF.

This clone came up once. This CDR3 is also generated by other DNA sequences in the sample. The chain uses TRBV5-1 and TRBJ2-3; 7 bases are shared with TRBD1. In germline, CDR1 is SGHRS, CDR2 YFSETQ. The CDR3 sequence is 15 residues long. J gave up 3 bases and V 2 bases, and 6 bases lay outside the gene matches. CDR3 coding DNA: TGCGCCAGCAGCTTAGAACAGGGGAATACAGATACGCAGTATTTT. It specifies CASSLEQGNTDTQYF.

The CDR3 DNA reads TGTGCCAGCTCACCCCTAACGACAGGGTGGGCCAACGTCCTGACTTTC. It codes for CASSPLTTGWANVLTF. This chain uses TRBV18 with TRBJ2-6; 7 bases are a match to TRBD1. This CDR3 is 16 amino acids long. J gave up 5 bases and V 3 bases, and 7 bases lay outside the gene matches. Germline CDR1 KGHSH, CDR2 LQKENI.

The table lists this clone with a count of one. The junction differs from germline at one of its ends, possibly a read error. The J gene is TRBJ2-7, the V gene TRBV6-6; TRBD2 is a possible D gene (5 bases). This CDR3 spans 11 amino acids. Germline V gives CDR1 MNHNY, CDR2 SVGAGI (reference sequence). The CDR3 protein is CASSPGIGGRF. The CDR3 nucleotides are TGTGCCAGCAGTCCTGGCATCGGAGGAAGGTTC.

The chain links TRBV7-9 to TRBJ1-1; 9 nucleotides match TRBD1. Germline V gene sequence: CDR1 SEHNR, CDR2 FQNEAQ (reference sequence). V was clipped by 5 bases and J by 8 bases; unmatched bases: 3. The CDR3 extends over 12 amino acids. In nucleotides, the CDR3 is TGTGCCAGCAGCGTCGACAGGGGGGAAGCTTTCTTT. It translates to CASSVDRGEAFF.

This chain uses TRBV5-4 with TRBJ2-1; TRBD2 matches 7 bases. The V gene end was trimmed by 1 base and the J gene end by 7 bases; junction bases not matched to a gene: 17. The germline gives CDR1 SGHNT, CDR2 YYREEE (reference sequence). The CDR3 loop spans 18 amino acids. CDR3 in amino acids: CASSLRWFRGRAGNEQFF. CDR3 nucleotide sequence: TGTGCCAGCAGCTTGAGATGGTTTCGTGGGAGGGCCGGGAATGAGCAGTTCTTC.

The J gene is TRBJ1-6, the V gene TRBV5-1; D ambiguous. Trimming pared 0 bases from V and 8 bases from J, leaving 6 bases between. CDR3 length: 13 residues. From germline, CDR1 is SGHRS and CDR2 YFSETQ. CDR3 nucleotides: TGCGCCAGCAGCTTGGCAGAGGATTCACCCCTCCACTTT. This translates into CASSLAEDSPLHF.

V gene TRBV5-1 combines with J gene TRBJ2-1, with D unclear. In germline, CDR1 is SGHRS, CDR2 YFSETQ. The CDR3 has 15 residues. The V gene lost 0 bases and the J gene lost 0 bases, with 7 bases spanning the gap. The CDR3 region has the DNA TGCGCCAGCAGCTTGGATCTAAGCTCCTACAATGAGCAGTTCTTC. Its translation: CASSLDLSSYNEQFF.

The V and J genes are TRBV5-8 and TRBJ1-2; no firm D call. Trimming left V 1 base short and J 1 base short, with 8 bases between. There are 14 residues in the CDR3. The germline gives CDR1 SGHTS, CDR2 YDEGEE. The CDR3 DNA sequence: TGTGCCAGCAGCTTGCGACGGTATAACTATGGCTACACCTTC. Its translation is CASSLRRYNYGYTF.

This rearrangement joins TRBV2 to TRBJ1-6; D ambiguous. Germline V gene lookup returns CDR1 SNHLY and CDR2 FYNNEI. The CDR3 sequence is 12 residues long. V lost 3 bases to trimming and J lost 8 bases, with 5 bases between them. CDR3 coding DNA: TGTGCCAGCAGTGAGGATTATTCACCCCTCCACTTT. Its translation is CASSEDYSPLHF.

V gene TRBV5-1 combines with J gene TRBJ1-4, with D possibly being TRBD1 (6 bases). Trimming shortened V by 1 base and J by 8 bases, and 15 bases separated the two germline ends. Germline V gene lookup returns CDR1 SGHRS and CDR2 YFSETQ. This CDR3 has 15 residues. CDR3 in amino acids: CASSLISGGGEKLFF. Here the CDR3 DNA reads TGCGCCAGCAGCTTGATTTCCGGGGGCGGCGAAAAACTGTTTTTT.

In regard to this clone: At one end, the junction sequence differs from germline, possibly due to a read error. The chain links TRBV4-1 to TRBJ2-5; 7 bases map to TRBD1. The CDR3 has 18 amino acids. CDR1 is MGHRA, CDR2 YSYEKL, per germline. The CDR3 coding sequence is TGCGCCAGCAGTCCCCCCTCCCGGACAGGCACGACCAAAGAGACCCGGTACTTC. It yields the protein CASSPPSRTGTTKETRYF.

This sequence joins TRBV6-4 and TRBJ2-2; the match to TRBD2 covers 8 bases. CDR3 length: 14 residues. The junction had 3 bases not matched to a gene; V was cut back by 5 bases and J by 4 bases. Germline V lookup: CDR1 MRHNA, CDR2 SNTAGT. The CDR3 sequence is CASSLGLGTGELFF. In DNA form, the CDR3 reads TGTGCCAGCAGTTTGGGACTAGGCACCGGGGAGCTGTTTTTT.

The chain uses TRBV5-4 and TRBJ2-2, with D possibly TRBD2 on 6 matching bases. Trimming stripped 2 bases from V and 1 base from J, with 9 bases between. The CDR3 runs 15 residues. Germline values: CDR1 SGHNT, CDR2 YYREEE (reference sequence). The CDR3: CASSFSGRNTGELFF. DNA for the CDR3: TGTGCCAGCAGCTTTAGCGGAAGGAACACCGGGGAGCTGTTTTTT. Together with reference TRBV5-4 and TRBJ2-2, the CDR3 gives the full variable domain: ETGVTQSPTHLIKTRGQQVTLRCSSQSGHNTVSWYQQALGQGPQFIFQYYREEENGRGNFPPRFSGLQFPNYSSELNVNALELDDSALYLCASSFSGRNTGELFFGEGSRLTVL.

The chain has TRBV2 and TRBJ1-1, with D perhaps matching TRBD1 (5 bases). V lost 5 bases and J 0 bases, leaving 13 bases between the germline ends. Germline V gene lookup returns CDR1 SNHLY and CDR2 FYNNEI. The length of the CDR3 is 15 residues. CDR3 region: CASSRQPGMNTEAFF. The CDR3 DNA reads TGTGCCAGCAGTCGACAGCCTGGTATGAACACTGAAGCTTTCTTT.

This clone came up once. The chain uses TRBV10-3 and TRBJ1-1; D remains ambiguous. The germline V gene has CDR1 ENHRY and CDR2 SYGVKD. This CDR3 is 12 amino acids long. Trimming left V 0 bases short and J 7 bases short, with 6 bases between. The CDR3 region is CAISESIFEAFF. The CDR3 coding sequence is TGTGCCATCAGTGAGTCTATATTTGAAGCTTTCTTT.

This chain joins TRBV6-5 and TRBJ2-7; D call uncertain. The CDR3 has 15 residues. With 7 bases removed from V and 6 bases from J, the gap between germline ends came to 22 bases. Germline CDR1 and CDR2: MNHEY and SVGAGI. The DNA of the CDR3 is TGTGCCAGCACCTTGGACGGCGGAGCTACCACCGAGCAGTACTTC. Protein: CASTLDGGATTEQYF.

V gene TRBV2 combines with J gene TRBJ2-5; 7 positions match TRBD1. Germline CDR1 reads SNHLY; CDR2 reads FYNNEI. V dropped 8 bases and J dropped 4; count of bases not matched to a gene: 10. The CDR3 consists of 14 residues. CDR3 sequence: CASARDSSGETQYF. In DNA form, the CDR3 reads TGTGCCAGCGCCCGGGACAGTTCGGGAGAGACCCAGTACTTC.

V is TRBV6-4 and J is TRBJ2-7; possibly TRBD1 or TRBD2 for D (5 bases each). The CDR3 extends over 13 amino acids. V was cut by 7 bases and J by 0 bases, with 10 bases left in between. Germline CDR1 is MRHNA and CDR2 is SNTAGT. The DNA for the CDR3 is TGTGCCAGCAACGGGACGTGCTCCTACGAGCAGTACTTC. The encoded protein is CASNGTCSYEQYF.

The genes are TRBV7-3 and TRBJ2-3; D is unresolved. Trimming removed 2 bases at V and 0 bases at J, with 6 bases between. Looked up from germline, CDR1 is SGHTA and CDR2 is FQGTGA. The CDR3 has 14 amino acids. CDR3 protein: CASSLSASTDTQYF. CDR3 coding DNA: TGTGCCAGCAGCTTATCCGCGAGCACAGATACGCAGTATTTT.

The chain joins TRBV2 to TRBJ2-7, with 8 nucleotides matching TRBD2. The germline V gene has CDR1 SNHLY and CDR2 FYNNEI. The junction had 9 bases not matched to a gene; V was cut back by 4 bases and J by 4 bases. The CDR3 length is 15 residues. The CDR3 is CASSVPERGRYEQYF. The CDR3 DNA sequence: TGTGCCAGCAGTGTACCTGAGCGGGGGAGGTACGAGCAGTACTTC.

The chain links TRBV7-9 to TRBJ2-3; D unclear. Trimming cost V 5 bases and J 6 bases, with 6 bases left between them. Germline assignment: CDR1 SEHNR and CDR2 FQNEAQ (reference sequence). The length of the CDR3 is 11 residues. The CDR3 region is CASSPLDTQYF. The CDR3 bases are TGTGCCAGCAGCCCCCTCGATACGCAGTATTTT.

V gene TRBV4-2 combines with J gene TRBJ2-1; D is uncertain. V was pared by 0 bases and J by 9 bases, with 6 bases between. The CDR3 consists of 12 residues. CDR1 LGHNA and CDR2 YNFKEQ come from the germline V gene. Here the CDR3 DNA reads TGTGCCAGCAGCCAAGATATCGGTGAGCAGTTCTTC. Protein sequence: CASSQDIGEQFF.